This TCR beta chain was captured in a study of cytomegalovirus exposure and HLA in healthy donors (dated by TCRdb to about 2017). Regarding the complete study: According to an earlier analysis of a few hundred of the donors, roughly 180 million T cells yielded 117 million unique TCR beta sequences and more than 250 Gb of sequence data. To predict cytomegalovirus infection status, the study brought together high-throughput TCR immunosequencing, statistical association of individual TCRs with disease status, and machine learning. Four to six DR-DQ haplotypes were handled as single units for association and clustering, since linkage in the cohort was strong. Among several hundred genotyped donors of the cohort, an average of approximately 240,000 unique TCR beta nucleotide sequences was sequenced per donor, of which about 19% were non-productive. Roughly 300 gigabases of sequencing data and approximately 84 million unique TCR sequences were included in an early release covering roughly 700 HLA-typed donors. To decide whether each TCR beta V gene segment behaved as functional or pseudogenic, an earlier analysis of fewer than 750 of the donors relied on high-throughput TCR beta sequencing. Of the 398 genotyped donors, over 65% fell in the genetic ancestry cluster associated with self-reported Caucasian donors. Every discovery cohort repertoire had been produced on one sequencing platform. Class I and class II HLA loci were covered by the typing at four-digit resolution. The number of typed donors differed by locus: roughly 620-630 for A, B, C, DRB1 and DQB1; 500 to 550 for DQA1; approximately 600 for DPA1; and some 470 for DPB1. The study aimed to test whether cataloging public T cell receptors could reveal signatures of past pathogen exposure. Donor age, sex, ethnicity and CMV serostatus were compiled alongside the repertoire data. Rather than drawing on any new phenotypic data, the later analysis identified candidate immune exposures from TCR beta sequences and the way those sequences occurred across donors. A later analysis re-analyzed previously published TCR beta repertoires from 600 to 850 donors and added high-resolution HLA genotyping to study TCR occurrence patterns. In a later genetic analysis, genome-wide SNP genotypes for about 55% of the roughly 700 donors were used, and that subset was treated as a discovery cohort. Using immunosequencing, the study profiled T cell repertoires from roughly 650 subjects and related those repertoires to cytomegalovirus serostatus. In addition to the first cohort of hundreds of subjects, a separate validation cohort of 130 or so different subjects was used. Here is what the overall study found, with its caveats: Broadly in line with IMGT annotations, most TCR beta V segments showed up in productive rearrangements about 90% or about 30% of the time in an earlier analysis of 587 of the donors. In this cohort, only TCR beta chains were sequenced, and detectable features were limited by the absence of alpha or paired-chain data. In a later analysis, the rate of TCR association differed among HLA loci, with DRB1 alleles having the most associated TCRs and HLA-C alleles having the fewest. Cytomegalovirus status was reported to be diagnosed by the classifier with high specificity and sensitivity in both the original and validation cohorts. A cluster of highly shared sequence variants was judged likely to represent a technical artifact of the sequencing pipeline. In a later analysis, HLA-associated TCR beta chains showed more clonal expansion and lower generation probabilities than non-associated chains that were equally common. Sequencing depth was assumed to be roughly uniform across donors in the presence/absence analyses, though that assumption may not hold. CMV serostatus was the only immune exposure information available for the cohort. Most TCR sequences were observed very rarely across donors, whereas some public TCRs were present in many individuals. A few of the identified cytomegalovirus-associated TCR beta chains were confirmed in vitro to be specific for cytomegalovirus antigens. In a later analysis, most CMV-associated TCR beta chains were found to appear HLA-restricted, with HLA associations seemingly driven largely by CMV exposure. A further reported finding was that TCR beta sequences accurately predicted the HLA-A and HLA-B alleles for most subjects in the first cohort. HLA typing was unavailable for some donors at each locus, so association tests used only the typed subset. The study listed around 160 TCR beta chains as associated with cytomegalovirus. An association between a missense DCLRE1C variant and V-gene and J-gene trimming of TCR beta chains was found in a later genetic analysis and replicated in an independent cohort. Linkage disequilibrium might explain the correlated functional status among segregating V segments, but an unknown experimental factor could not be excluded. A later genetic analysis reported fewer N-insertions in productive TCRs among donors in an Asian-associated ancestry cluster than the roughly 640-donor mean. Because counts were too low, some 17 rarely observed V segments, including chromosome 9 orphons, were left out of the earlier analysis of several hundred of the donors. Several of the top co-occurrence clusters appeared to be linked to parvovirus B19, influenza, CMV and Epstein-Barr virus, according to a later analysis. At a false discovery rate of 0.05, a later analysis linked fewer than 20,000 TCR beta sequences to specific HLA alleles. When HLA alleles, especially DR and DQ, strongly co-occurred, attributing TCR associations to individual alleles was difficult. According to the authors, the approach could potentially be generalized to other disease states and immunological phenotypes. The 87-base-pair reads could not distinguish some IMGT-functional V segments, including TRBV6-2 and TRBV6-3, so those segments were excluded.

Turning to this clone: The antigen this receptor binds is unknown. It has no much larger one-base neighbor in the sample; base qualities were not kept.

Trimming takes 8 bases from V and 7 bases from J, and the germline ends sit 14 bases apart. According to the germline V gene, CDR1 reads MNHEY and CDR2 reads SVGAGI. CDR3 length: 12 amino acids, cysteine to phenylalanine. Kept here is only the CDR3 DNA, which spans 36 bases and is read in frame from base 1. The cohort comprised 666 healthy bone marrow donors. All cohort members were sampled while nominally healthy, although unrecorded immune exposures were likely present. The donor was CMV seropositive and was included in the group of approximately 310 seropositive cohort members. Each donor provided a peripheral blood sample, and peripheral blood mononuclear cells were used for TCR beta sequencing. Genomic DNA was extracted from the blood cell samples with the Qiagen DNeasy Blood Extraction Kit. Library preparation employed the immunoSEQ multiplex PCR assay. The multiplex PCR relied on a mix of 60 forward primers for TCR Vbeta segments and 13 reverse primers for TCR Jbeta segments. The CDR3 region of rearranged TCR beta genes was amplified from genomic DNA with a multiplex PCR assay. The amplified TCR beta libraries were sequenced on the Illumina HiSeq System as 87-base-pair reads. Under the source paper's analysis protocol: Across the 700 or so repertoires, a later analysis counted about 81 million unique TCR beta chains, 9.5 million to 13 million of which were shared by at least two donors. A nearest-neighbor algorithm error-corrected the raw reads and collapsed the reads into unique sequences, merging closely related sequences to remove PCR and sequencing errors. V, D and J gene segments were assigned by aligning CDR3 sequences to IMGT reference sequences. For a sequence to be retained, at least a six-nucleotide match to both a V gene segment and a J gene segment was required. A rearrangement was called productive if the CDR3 had no stop codons and remained in frame with V and J, and every other rearrangement was called non-productive. CDR3 was defined according to IMGT convention as the region running from the second conserved V-encoded cysteine to the conserved J-encoded phenylalanine. Sequences without an unambiguous match to a single V gene segment were excluded from the earlier analysis of 450 to 650 of the donors. In an earlier analysis of approximately 500 of the donors, a V segment was called functional when productive rearrangements were above 56.7%, and segregating when the standard deviation between donors exceeded 5%. A statistical classification framework was built to diagnose cytomegalovirus status from the catalog of TCR beta chain sequences. A later analysis assigned V and J genes by comparing TCR nucleotide sequences with IMGT/GENE-DB human TR gene sequences. The TCRdist pipeline was used in a later analysis to assign CDR3 sequences and most-parsimonious VDJ recombination scenarios. In a later analysis, every TCR beta chain was defined by the combination of its CDR3 amino acid sequence and its V-gene family, and reads without a unique V-gene family were dropped. As a way to deal with suspected cross-contamination and a sequencing artifact, a later analysis dropped nearly 600 nucleotide sequences that were highly shared and had low generation probability. In a later analysis, a clonal expansion index for each public chain was calculated from normalized within-repertoire ranks of inferred template counts. Generation probabilities in a later analysis came from a VDJ recombination model fitted to out-of-frame rearrangements, and those results were checked against IGoR. In a later analysis, hypergeometric tests were used to score TCR-TCR, TCR-HLA and TCR-CMV co-occurrence, with a repertoire-size bias correction applied to TCR pairs. A later analysis estimated false discovery rates by permuting HLA or CMV assignments 20 times. In a later analysis, co-occurring TCRs were grouped using DBSCAN, and TCRdist sequence similarity was added for clustering within HLA-allele-positive subsets. Repertoires with fewer than 30,000 or more than 120,000 public chains were left out of co-occurrence clustering, as were five repertoires with anomalous nucleotide sharing. TCRdb provides this immuneACCESS table in a form limited to in-frame rearrangements. Some clones are lacking; in checked studies, under half of them reflect an unresolved V gene, and why the rest are absent is not known. V and J calls and clone size are copied from that table; D and trimming were computed from the DNA. This sample lists roughly 140,000 clones; less than 65% were detected once. The ten largest clones represent less than 3.5% of the sample.

The receptor chain draws on TRBV6-5 and TRBJ1-2, with the D gene uncertain. The clonotype originates from a woman in her thirties in good health and CMV-seropositive. Sequencing was performed on PBMCs. The CDR3 protein is CASRARSSGYTF. DNA sequence: TGTGCCAGCCGAGCAAGGAGTTCTGGCTACACCTTC.